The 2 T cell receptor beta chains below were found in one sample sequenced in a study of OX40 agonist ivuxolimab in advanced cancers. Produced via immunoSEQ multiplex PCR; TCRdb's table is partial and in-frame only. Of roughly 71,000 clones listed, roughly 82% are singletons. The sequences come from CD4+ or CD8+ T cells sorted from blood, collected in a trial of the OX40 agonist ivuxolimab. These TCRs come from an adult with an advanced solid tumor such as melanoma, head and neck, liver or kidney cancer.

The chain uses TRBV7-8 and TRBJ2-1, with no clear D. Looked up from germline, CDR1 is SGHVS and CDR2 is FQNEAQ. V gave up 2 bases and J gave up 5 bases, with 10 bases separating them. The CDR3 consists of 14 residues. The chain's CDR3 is CASSLSSRDNEQFF. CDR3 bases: TGTGCCAGCAGCTTATCATCTAGGGACAATGAGCAGTTCTTC.

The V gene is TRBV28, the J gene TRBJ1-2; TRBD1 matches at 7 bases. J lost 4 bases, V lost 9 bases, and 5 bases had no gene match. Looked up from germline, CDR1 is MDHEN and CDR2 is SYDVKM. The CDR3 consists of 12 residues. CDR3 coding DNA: TGTGCCAGTACAGGGGAGACCTATGGCTACACCTTC. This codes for CASTGETYGYTF.